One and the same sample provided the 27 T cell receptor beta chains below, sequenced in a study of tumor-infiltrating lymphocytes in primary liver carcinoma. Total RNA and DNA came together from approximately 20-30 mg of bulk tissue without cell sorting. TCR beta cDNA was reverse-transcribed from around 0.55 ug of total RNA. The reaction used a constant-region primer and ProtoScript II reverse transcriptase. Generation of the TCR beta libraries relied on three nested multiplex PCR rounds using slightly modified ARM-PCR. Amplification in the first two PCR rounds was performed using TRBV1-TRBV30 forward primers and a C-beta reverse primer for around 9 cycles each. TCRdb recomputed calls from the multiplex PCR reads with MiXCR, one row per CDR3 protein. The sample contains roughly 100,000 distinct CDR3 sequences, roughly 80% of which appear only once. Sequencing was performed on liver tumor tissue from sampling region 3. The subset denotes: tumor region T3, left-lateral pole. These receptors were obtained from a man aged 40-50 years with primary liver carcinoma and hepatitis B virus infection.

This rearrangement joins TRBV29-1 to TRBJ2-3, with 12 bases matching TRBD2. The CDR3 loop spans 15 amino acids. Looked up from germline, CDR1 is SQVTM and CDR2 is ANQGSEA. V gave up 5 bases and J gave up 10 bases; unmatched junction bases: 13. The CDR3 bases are TGCAGCGTTAGCGTGACTAGCGGGAGAGGGGATGCGCAGTATTTT. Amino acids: CSVSVTSGRGDAQYF.

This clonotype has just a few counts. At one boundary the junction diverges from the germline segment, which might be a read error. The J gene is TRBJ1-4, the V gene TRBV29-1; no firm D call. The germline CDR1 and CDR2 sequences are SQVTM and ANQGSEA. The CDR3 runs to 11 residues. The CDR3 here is CSGATSEKLSF. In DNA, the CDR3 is TGCAGCGGGGCAACTAGTGAAAAACTGTCTTTT. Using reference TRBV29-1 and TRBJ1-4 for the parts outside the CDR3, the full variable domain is SAVISQKPSRDICQRGTSLTIQCQVDSQVTMMFWYRQQPGQSLTLIATANQGSEATYESGFVIDKFPISRPNLTFSTLTVSNMSPEDSSIYLCSGATSEKLSFGSGTQLSVL.

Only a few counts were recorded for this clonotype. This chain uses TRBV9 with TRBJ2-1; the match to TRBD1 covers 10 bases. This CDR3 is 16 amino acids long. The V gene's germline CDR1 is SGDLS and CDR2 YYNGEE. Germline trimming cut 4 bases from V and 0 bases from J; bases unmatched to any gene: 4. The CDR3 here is CASSLRTGGSYNEQFF. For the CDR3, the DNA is TGTGCCAGCAGCTTGCGGACAGGGGGCTCCTACAATGAGCAGTTCTTC.

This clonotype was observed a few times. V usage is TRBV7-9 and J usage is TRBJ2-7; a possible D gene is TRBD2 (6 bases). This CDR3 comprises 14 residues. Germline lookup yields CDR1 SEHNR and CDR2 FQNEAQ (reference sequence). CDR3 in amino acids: CTSSTTGPPYEQYF. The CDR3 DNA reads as TGTACTAGCAGCACTACGGGCCCCCCATACGAGCAGTACTTC.

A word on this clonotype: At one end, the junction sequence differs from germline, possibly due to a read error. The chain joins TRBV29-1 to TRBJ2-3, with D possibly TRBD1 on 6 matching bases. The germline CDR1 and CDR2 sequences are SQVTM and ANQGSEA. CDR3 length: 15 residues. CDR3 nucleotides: TGCAGCGTTCCCCGATCCGGGACAAGCACAGATACGCTGTATTTT. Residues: CSVPRSGTSTDTLYF.

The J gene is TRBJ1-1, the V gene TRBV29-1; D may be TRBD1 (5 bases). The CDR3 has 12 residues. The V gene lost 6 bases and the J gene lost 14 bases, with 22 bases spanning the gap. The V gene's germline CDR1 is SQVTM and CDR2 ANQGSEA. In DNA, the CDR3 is TGCAGCGTATCTCAGGGCAGGGCTGAAACCTTCTTT. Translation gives CSVSQGRAETFF. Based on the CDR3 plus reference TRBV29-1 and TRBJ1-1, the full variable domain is SAVISQKPSRDICQRGTSLTIQCQVDSQVTMMFWYRQQPGQSLTLIATANQGSEATYESGFVIDKFPISRPNLTFSTLTVSNMSPEDSSIYLCSVSQGRAETFFGQGTRLTVV.

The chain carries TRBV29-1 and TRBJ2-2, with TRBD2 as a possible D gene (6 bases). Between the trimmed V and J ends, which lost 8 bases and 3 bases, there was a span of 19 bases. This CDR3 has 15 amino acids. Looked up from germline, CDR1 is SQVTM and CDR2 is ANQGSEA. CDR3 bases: TGCAGCCTTGTCACGACGGGAGCGTACACCGGGGAGCTGTTTTTT. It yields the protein CSLVTTGAYTGELFF.

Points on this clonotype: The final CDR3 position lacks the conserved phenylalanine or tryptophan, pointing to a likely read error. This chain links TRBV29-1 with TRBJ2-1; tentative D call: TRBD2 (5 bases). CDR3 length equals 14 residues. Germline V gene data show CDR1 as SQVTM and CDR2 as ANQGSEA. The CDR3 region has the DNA TGCAGTCACCGTACTAGAGGAGACTACAATGAGCAGTTCATA. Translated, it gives CSHRTRGDYNEQFI.

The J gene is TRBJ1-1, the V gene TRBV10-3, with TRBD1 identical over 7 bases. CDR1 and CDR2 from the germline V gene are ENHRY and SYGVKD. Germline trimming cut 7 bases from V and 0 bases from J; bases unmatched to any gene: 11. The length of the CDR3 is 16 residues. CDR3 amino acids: CAIKGRSQGLNTEAFF. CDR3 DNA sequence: TGTGCCATCAAGGGGAGGTCACAGGGGCTGAACACTGAAGCTTTCTTT.

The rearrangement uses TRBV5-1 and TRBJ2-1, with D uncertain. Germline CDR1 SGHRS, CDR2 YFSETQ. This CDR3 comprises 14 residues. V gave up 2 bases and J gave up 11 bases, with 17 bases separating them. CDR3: CASSFRRRIDKQFF. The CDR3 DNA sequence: TGCGCCAGCAGCTTCCGTCGCAGGATTGATAAGCAGTTCTTC.

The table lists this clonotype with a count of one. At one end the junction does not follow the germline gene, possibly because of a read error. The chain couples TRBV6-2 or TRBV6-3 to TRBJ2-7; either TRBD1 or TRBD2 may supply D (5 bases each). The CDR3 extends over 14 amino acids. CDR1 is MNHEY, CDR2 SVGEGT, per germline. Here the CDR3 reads CASSLRGRAHKQYF. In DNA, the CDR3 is TGTGCCAGCAGCCTCCGGGGCAGGGCCCACAAGCAATACTTC.

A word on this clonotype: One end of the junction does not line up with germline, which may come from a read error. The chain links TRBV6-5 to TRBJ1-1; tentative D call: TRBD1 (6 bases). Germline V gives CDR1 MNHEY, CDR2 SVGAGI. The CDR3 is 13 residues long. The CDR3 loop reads CVSGYMGGLEAFF. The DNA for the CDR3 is TGTGTCAGCGGTTACATGGGGGGCCTTGAAGCTTTCTTT.

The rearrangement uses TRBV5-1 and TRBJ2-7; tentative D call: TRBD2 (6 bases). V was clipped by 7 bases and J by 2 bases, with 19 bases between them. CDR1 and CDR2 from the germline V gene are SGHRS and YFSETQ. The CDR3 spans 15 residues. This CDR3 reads CASGSTGTGPYEQYF. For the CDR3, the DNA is TGCGCCAGCGGCTCCACCGGGACTGGACCCTACGAGCAGTACTTC.

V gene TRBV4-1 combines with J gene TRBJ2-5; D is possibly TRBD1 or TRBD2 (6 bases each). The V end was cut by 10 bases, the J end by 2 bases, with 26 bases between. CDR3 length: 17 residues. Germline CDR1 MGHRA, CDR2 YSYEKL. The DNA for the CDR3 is TGCGCCAACAGTCAAGACCACGACGGAGGGGGGCAAGAGACCCAGTACTTC. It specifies CANSQDHDGGGQETQYF.

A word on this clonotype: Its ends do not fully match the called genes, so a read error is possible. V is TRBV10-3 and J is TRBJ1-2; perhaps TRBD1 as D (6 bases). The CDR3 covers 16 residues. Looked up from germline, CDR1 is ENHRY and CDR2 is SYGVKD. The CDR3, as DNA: TGTGCCACCAGTGAGTCAACAGGGCTCCCGGCCTATGGCTACACCTTC. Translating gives CATSESTGLPAYGYTF.

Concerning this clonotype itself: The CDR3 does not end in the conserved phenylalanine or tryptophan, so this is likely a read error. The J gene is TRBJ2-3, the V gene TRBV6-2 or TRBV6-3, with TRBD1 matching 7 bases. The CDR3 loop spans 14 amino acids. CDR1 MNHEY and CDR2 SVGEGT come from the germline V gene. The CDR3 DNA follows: TGTGCCAGGAGTTACTCCACGACAGGGTTGGGTCAGTATTGT. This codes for CARSYSTTGLGQYC.

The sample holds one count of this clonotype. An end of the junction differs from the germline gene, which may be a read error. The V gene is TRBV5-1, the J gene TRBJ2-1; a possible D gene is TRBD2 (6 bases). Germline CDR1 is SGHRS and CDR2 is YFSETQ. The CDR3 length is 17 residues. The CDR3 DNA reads TGCGCCAGCAGCTCCTCCTCCGGGCTAGCGTCCCACAATGAGCAGTCCTTC. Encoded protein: CASSSSSGLASHNEQSF. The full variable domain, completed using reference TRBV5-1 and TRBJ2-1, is KAGVTQTPRYLIKTRGQQVTLSCSPISGHRSVSWYQQTPGQGLQFLFEYFSETQRNKGNFPGRFSGRQFSNSRSEMNVSTLELGDSALYLCASSSSSGLASHNEQSFGPGTRLTVL.

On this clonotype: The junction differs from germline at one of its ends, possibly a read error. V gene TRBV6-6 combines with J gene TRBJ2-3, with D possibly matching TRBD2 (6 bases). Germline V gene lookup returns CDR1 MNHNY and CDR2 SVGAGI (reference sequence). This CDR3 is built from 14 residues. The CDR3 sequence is CAGSWRGSTDTQYF. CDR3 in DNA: TGTGCCGGCAGTTGGAGGGGAAGCACAGATACGCAGTATTTT.

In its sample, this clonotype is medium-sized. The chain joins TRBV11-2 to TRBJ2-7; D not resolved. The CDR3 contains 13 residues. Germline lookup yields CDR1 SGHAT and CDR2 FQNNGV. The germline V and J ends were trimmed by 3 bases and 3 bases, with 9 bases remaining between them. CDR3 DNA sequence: TGTGCCAGCAGCTTTGGCCAGCTCTACGAGCAGTACTTC. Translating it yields CASSFGQLYEQYF. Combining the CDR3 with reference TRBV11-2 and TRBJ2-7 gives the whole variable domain EAGVAQSPRYKIIEKRQSVAFWCNPISGHATLYWYQQILGQGPKLLIQFQNNGVVDDSQLPKDRFSAERLKGVDSTLKIQPAKLEDSAVYLCASSFGQLYEQYFGPGTRLTVT.

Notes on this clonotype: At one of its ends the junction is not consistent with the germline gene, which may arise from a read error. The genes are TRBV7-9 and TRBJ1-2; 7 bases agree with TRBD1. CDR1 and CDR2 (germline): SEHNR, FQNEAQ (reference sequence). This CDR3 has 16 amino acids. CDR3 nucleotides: TGTGCCAGCAGCTTAGCGACTGAAGGGACAGTTTATGGCTACACATTC. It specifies CASSLATEGTVYGYTF. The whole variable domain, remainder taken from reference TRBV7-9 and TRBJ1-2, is DTGVSQNPRHKITKRGQNVTFRCDPISEHNRLYWYRQTLGQGPEFLTYFQNEAQLEKSRLLSDRFSAERPKGSFSTLEIQRTEQGDSAMYLCASSLATEGTVYGYTFGSGTRLTVV.

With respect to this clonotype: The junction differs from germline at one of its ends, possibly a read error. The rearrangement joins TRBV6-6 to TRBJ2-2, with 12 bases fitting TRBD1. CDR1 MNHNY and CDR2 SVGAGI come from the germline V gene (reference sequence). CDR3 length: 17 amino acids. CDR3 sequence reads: CASGYLGQGAGTGELFF. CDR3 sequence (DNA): TGTGCCAGCGGTTACTTGGGACAGGGGGCGGGGACCGGGGAGCTGTTTTTT.

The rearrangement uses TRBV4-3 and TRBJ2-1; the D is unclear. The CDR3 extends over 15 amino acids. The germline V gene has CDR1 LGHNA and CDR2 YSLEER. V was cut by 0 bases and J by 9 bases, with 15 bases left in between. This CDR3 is CASSQDRANGFEQFF. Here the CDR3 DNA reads TGCGCCAGCAGCCAAGATAGAGCTAATGGATTTGAGCAGTTCTTC.

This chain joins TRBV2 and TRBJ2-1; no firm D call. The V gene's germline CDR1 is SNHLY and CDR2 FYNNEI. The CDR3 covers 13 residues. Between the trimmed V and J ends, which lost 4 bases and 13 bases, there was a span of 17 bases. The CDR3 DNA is TGTGCCAGCAGTGGGATAGAAGGAAGTGATCAGTTCTTC. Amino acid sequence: CASSGIEGSDQFF.

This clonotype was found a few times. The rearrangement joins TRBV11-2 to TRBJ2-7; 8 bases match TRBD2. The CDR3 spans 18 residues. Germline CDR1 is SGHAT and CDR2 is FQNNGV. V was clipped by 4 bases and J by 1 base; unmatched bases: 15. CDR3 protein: CASSSDGTSGRASYEQYF. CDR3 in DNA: TGTGCCAGCAGCTCTGATGGGACTAGTGGGAGGGCTTCCTACGAGCAGTACTTC. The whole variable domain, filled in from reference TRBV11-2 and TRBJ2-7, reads EAGVAQSPRYKIIEKRQSVAFWCNPISGHATLYWYQQILGQGPKLLIQFQNNGVVDDSQLPKDRFSAERLKGVDSTLKIQPAKLEDSAVYLCASSSDGTSGRASYEQYFGPGTRLTVT.

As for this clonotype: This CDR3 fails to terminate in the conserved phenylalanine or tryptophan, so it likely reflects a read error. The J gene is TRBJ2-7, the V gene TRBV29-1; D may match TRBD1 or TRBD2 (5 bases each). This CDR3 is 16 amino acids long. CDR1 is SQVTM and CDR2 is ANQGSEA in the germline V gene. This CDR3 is CRAMTSGTGTPYEQYY. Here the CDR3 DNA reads TGCAGGGCCATGACATCTGGGACCGGCACCCCCTACGAGCAGTACTAC.

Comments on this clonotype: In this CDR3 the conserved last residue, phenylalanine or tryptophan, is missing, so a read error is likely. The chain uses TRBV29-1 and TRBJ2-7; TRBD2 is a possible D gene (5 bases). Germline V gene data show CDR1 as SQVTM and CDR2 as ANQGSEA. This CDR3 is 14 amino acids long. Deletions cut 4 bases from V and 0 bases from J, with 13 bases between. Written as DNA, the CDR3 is TGCAGCGTTGGTAAGGACTCCAGCTCCTACGAGCAGTACTTA. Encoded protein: CSVGKDSSSYEQYL.

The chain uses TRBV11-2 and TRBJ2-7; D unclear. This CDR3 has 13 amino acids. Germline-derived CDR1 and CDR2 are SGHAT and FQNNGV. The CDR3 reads CVSSLSPGAAQYF. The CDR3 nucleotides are TGTGTCAGTAGCTTGAGCCCTGGCGCTGCGCAGTACTTC.